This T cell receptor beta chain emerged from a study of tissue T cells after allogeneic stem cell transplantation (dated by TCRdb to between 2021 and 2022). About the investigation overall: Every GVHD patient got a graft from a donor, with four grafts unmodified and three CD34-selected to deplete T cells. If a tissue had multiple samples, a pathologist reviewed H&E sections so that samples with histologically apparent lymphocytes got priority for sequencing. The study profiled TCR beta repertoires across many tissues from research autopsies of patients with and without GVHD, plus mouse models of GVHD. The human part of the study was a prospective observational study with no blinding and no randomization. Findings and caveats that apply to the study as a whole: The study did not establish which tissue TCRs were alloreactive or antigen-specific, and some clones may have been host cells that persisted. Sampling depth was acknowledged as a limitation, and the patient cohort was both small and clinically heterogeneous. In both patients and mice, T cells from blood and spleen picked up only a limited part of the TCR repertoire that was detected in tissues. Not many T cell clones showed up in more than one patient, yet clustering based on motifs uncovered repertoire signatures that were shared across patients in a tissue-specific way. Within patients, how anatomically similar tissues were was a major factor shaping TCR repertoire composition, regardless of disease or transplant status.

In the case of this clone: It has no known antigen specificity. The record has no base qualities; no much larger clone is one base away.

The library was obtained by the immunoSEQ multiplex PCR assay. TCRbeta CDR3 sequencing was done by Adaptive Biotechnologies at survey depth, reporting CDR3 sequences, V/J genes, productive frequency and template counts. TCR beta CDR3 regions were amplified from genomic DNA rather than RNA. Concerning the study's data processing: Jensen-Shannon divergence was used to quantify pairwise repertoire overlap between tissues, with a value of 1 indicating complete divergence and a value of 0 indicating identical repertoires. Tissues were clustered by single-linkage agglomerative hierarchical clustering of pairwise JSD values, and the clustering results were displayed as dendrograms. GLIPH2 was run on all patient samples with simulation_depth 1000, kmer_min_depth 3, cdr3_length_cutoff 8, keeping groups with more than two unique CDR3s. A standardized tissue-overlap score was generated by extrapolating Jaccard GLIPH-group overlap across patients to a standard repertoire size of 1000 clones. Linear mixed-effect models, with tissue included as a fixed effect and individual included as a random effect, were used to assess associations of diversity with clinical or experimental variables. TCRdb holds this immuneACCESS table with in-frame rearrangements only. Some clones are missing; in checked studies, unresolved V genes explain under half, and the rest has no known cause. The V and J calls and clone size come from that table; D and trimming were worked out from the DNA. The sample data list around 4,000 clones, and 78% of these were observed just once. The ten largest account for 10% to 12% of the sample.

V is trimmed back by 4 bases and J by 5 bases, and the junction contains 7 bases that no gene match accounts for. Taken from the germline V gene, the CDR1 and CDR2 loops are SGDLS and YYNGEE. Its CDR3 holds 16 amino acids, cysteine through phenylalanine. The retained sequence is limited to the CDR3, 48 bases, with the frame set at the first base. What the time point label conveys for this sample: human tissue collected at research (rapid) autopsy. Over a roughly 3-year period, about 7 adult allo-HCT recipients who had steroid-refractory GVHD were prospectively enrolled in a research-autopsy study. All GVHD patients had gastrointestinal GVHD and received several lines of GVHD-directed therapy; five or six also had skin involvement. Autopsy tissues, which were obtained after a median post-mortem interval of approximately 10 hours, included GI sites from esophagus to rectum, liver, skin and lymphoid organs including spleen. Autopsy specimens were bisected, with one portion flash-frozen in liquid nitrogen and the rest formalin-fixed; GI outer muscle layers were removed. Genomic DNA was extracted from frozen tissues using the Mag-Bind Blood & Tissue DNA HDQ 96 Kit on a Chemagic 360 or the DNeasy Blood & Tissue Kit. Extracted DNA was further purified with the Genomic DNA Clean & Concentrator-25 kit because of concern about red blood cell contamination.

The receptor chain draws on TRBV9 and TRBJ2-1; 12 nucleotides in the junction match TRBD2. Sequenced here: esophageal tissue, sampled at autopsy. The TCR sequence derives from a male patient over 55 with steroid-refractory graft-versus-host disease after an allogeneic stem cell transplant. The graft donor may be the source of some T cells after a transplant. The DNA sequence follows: TGTGCCAGCAGCTTAAGGACTAGCGGGGCAGACAATGAGCAGTTCTTC. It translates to CASSLRTSGADNEQFF.